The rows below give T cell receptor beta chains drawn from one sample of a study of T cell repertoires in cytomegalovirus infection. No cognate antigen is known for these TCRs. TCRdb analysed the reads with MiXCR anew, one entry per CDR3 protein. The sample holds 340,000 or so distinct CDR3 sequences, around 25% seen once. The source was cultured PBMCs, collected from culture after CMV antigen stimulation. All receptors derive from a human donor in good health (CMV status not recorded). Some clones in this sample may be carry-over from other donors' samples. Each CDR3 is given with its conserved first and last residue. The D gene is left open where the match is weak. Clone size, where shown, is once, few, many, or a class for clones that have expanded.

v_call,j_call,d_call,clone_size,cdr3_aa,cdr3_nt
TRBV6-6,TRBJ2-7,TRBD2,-,CASSLAGTYEQYF,TGTGCCAGCTCTCTAGCGGGAACCTACGAGCAGTACTTC
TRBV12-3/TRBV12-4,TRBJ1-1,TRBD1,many,CASSWTGGLTEAFF,TGTGCCAGCAGTTGGACAGGGGGCTTAACTGAAGCTTTCTTT
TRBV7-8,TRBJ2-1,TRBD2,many,CASSKRTSGSSNEQFF,TGTGCCAGCAGCAAAAGGACTAGCGGGAGTAGTAATGAGCAGTTCTTC
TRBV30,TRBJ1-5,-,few,CAWREPSRVGQPQHF,TGTGCCTGGAGAGAGCCCAGTCGGGTGGGTCAGCCCCAGCATTTT
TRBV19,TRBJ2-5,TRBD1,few,CASSPTGATETQYF,TGTGCCAGTAGCCCGACAGGGGCTACGGAGACCCAGTACTTC
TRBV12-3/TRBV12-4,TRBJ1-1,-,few,CTTTRMMNTEAFF,TGTACCACAACTAGGATGATGAACACTGAAGCTTTCTTT
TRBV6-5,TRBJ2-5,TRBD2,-,CASSSRFGGGQETQYF,TGTGCCAGCAGTTCTCGATTCGGCGGGGGGCAAGAGACCCAGTACTTC
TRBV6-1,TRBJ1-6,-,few,CASTLLRGGGNSPLHF,TGTGCCAGCACCCTCCTGCGGGGGGGTGGAAATTCACCCCTCCACTTT
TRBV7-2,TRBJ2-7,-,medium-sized,CASSFGGLSYEQYF,TGTGCCAGCAGCTTCGGCGGTCTCTCCTACGAGCAGTACTTC
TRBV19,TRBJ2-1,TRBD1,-,CASSIRGTASYNEQFF,TGTGCCAGTAGTATTAGAGGGACAGCCTCCTACAATGAGCAGTTCTTC
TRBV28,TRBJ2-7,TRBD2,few,CASSPTSGRAVKYEQYF,TGTGCCAGCAGTCCAACTAGCGGGAGGGCCGTTAAGTACGAGCAGTACTTC
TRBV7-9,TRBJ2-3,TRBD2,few,CASSFAISGKGGDTQYF,TGTGCCAGCAGCTTCGCGATTAGCGGGAAAGGAGGGGATACGCAGTATTTT
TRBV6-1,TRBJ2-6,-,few,CASSSDRGADPSGANVLTF,TGTGCCAGCAGTTCCGATCGTGGAGCGGACCCCTCTGGGGCCAACGTCCTGACTTTC
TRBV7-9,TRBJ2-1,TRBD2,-,CASSLSGSYNNEQFF,TGTGCCAGCAGCCTAAGCGGGAGTTACAACAATGAGCAGTTCTTC
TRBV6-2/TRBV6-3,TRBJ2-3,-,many,CASSWGQAFRPDTQYF,TGTGCCAGCAGTTGGGGGCAGGCATTCCGTCCAGATACGCAGTATTTT
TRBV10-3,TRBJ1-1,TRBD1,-,CAISEQGENTEAFF,TGTGCCATCAGTGAGCAGGGGGAGAACACTGAAGCTTTCTTT
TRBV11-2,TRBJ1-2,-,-,CASSLENIFNYGYTF,TGTGCCAGCAGCTTAGAAAATATATTTAACTATGGCTACACCTTC
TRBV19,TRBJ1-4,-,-,CASSRRDLDEKLFF,TGTGCCAGTAGTAGACGGGACCTAGATGAAAAACTGTTTTTT
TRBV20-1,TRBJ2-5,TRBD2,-,CSAKTSGTRKRPQETQYF,TGCAGTGCTAAGACTAGCGGGACTAGAAAAAGGCCCCAAGAGACCCAGTACTTC
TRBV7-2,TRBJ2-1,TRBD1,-,CASSSRPGQGIYNEQFF,TGTGCCAGCAGCTCACGCCCGGGACAGGGTATATACAATGAGCAGTTCTTC
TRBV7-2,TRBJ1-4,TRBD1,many,CASSLGQGAANEKLFF,TGTGCCAGCAGCTTAGGACAGGGGGCGGCTAATGAAAAACTGTTTTTT
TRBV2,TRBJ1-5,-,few,CASSDIRNQPQHF,TGTGCCAGCAGTGATATCAGAAATCAGCCCCAGCATTTT
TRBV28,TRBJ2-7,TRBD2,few,CASSTGTSGRYEQYF,TGTGCCAGCAGCACCGGGACTAGCGGGAGGTACGAGCAGTACTTC
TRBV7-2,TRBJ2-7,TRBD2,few,CASSPGGWTSGTSYEQYF,TGTGCCAGCAGCCCTGGGGGGTGGACTAGCGGGACCTCCTACGAGCAGTACTTC
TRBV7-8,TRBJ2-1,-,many,CASIPSSSRYGGNEQFF,TGTGCCAGCATACCCTCATCTTCTCGGTATGGTGGGAATGAGCAGTTCTTC
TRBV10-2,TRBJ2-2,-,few,CASSESRGIGNTGELFF,TGCGCCAGCAGTGAGTCGCGGGGCATTGGCAACACCGGGGAGCTGTTTTTT
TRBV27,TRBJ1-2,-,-,CASSFKGGGECTF,TGTGCCAGCAGTTTCAAAGGAGGTGGGGAATGCACCTTC
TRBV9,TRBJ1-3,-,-,CASSVSRLWGEAGNTIYF,TGTGCCAGCAGCGTAAGCCGCCTATGGGGCGAGGCTGGAAACACCATATATTTT
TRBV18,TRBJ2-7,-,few,CASSPPTGTQEQYF,TGTGCCAGCTCACCGCCGACGGGGACACAAGAGCAGTACTTC
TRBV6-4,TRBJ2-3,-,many,CASSSGSTDTQYF,TGTGCCAGCAGCTCTGGCAGTACAGATACGCAGTATTTT
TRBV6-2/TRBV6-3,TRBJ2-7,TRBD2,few,CASSAGLADGLTEQYF,TGTGCCAGCAGCGCGGGACTAGCGGACGGGCTTACCGAGCAGTACTTC
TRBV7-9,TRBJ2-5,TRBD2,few,CASSVTSGQETQYF,TGTGCCAGCAGCGTTACTAGCGGCCAAGAGACCCAGTACTTC
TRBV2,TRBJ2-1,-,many,CASRKDYSTYNEQFF,TGTGCCAGCAGAAAGGACTATTCGACCTACAATGAGCAGTTCTTC
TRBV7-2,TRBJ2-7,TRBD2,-,CASSLAASVISYEQYF,TGTGCCAGCAGCCTAGCGGCCAGCGTGATATCCTACGAGCAGTACTTC
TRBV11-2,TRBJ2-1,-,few,CASSSLGYEQFF,TGTGCCAGCAGCTCCTTAGGGTATGAGCAGTTCTTC
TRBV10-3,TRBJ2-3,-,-,CAIRDSSTDTQYF,TGTGCCATCAGGGACAGCAGCACAGATACGCAGTATTTT
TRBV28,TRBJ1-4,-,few,CASSLITTTNEKLFF,TGTGCCAGCAGTTTAATAACTACAACTAATGAAAAACTGTTTTTT
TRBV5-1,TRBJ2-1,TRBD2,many,CASSITTSGRGNEQFF,TGCGCCAGCAGCATAACAACTAGCGGGAGAGGCAATGAGCAGTTCTTC
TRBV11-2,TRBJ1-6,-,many,CASSRLGQTSPLHF,TGTGCCAGCAGCCGTTTGGGGCAGACATCACCCCTCCACTTT
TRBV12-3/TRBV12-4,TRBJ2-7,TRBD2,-,CASRLAGAEGEQYF,TGTGCCAGCAGGTTAGCGGGAGCGGAGGGCGAGCAGTACTTC
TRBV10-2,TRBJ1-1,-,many,CASSLKGSNTEAFF,TGCGCCAGCAGTTTAAAAGGTTCGAACACTGAAGCTTTCTTT
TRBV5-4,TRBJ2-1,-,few,CASSSPGLSYNEQFF,TGTGCCAGCAGCTCCCCGGGATTATCCTACAATGAGCAGTTCTTC
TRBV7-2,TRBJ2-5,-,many,CASSSTSYETQYF,TGTGCCAGCAGCTCGACTAGTTATGAGACCCAGTACTTC
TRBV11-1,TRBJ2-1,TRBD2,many,CASSSPGLAGADEQFF,TGTGCCAGCAGCTCTCCCGGACTAGCGGGAGCGGATGAGCAGTTCTTC
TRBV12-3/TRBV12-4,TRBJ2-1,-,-,CASSFEYNEQFF,TGTGCCAGCAGTTTTGAGTACAATGAGCAGTTCTTC
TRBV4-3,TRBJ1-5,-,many,CASSQARGNQPQHF,TGCGCCAGCAGCCAAGCACGGGGCAATCAGCCCCAGCATTTT
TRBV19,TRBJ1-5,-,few,CASSWGRGNRQPQHF,TGTGCCAGTAGTTGGGGGCGGGGAAATCGTCAGCCCCAGCATTTT
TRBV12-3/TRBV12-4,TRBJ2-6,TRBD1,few,CASSDRGGPGANVLTF,TGTGCCAGTTCGGACAGGGGCGGTCCTGGGGCCAACGTCCTGACTTTC
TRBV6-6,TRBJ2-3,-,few,CASSPGEDTQYF,TGTGCCAGCAGTCCTGGTGAGGATACGCAGTATTTT
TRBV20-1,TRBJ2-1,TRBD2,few,CSAVASGRGEQFF,TGCAGTGCGGTGGCTAGCGGGAGAGGGGAGCAGTTCTTC
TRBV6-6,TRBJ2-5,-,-,CASSYEGWETQYF,TGTGCCAGCAGTTACGAGGGATGGGAGACCCAGTACTTC
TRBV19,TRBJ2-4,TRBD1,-,CASSMTPGTGLAKNIQYF,TGTGCCAGTAGTATGACCCCCGGGACAGGGCTAGCCAAAAACATTCAGTACTTC
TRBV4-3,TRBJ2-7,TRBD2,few,CASSQDVAAAGRTYEQYF,TGCGCCAGCAGCCAAGATGTTGCAGCAGCGGGGAGGACCTACGAGCAGTACTTC
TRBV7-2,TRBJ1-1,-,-,CASSSQTEAFF,TGTGCCAGCAGCTCCCAAACTGAAGCTTTCTTT
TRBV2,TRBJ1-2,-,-,CASSGGDLPYYGYTF,TGTGCCAGCAGTGGTGGGGATTTACCCTACTATGGCTACACCTTC
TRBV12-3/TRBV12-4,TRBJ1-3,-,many,CASSHTGSGNTIYF,TGTGCCAGCAGTCACACAGGCTCTGGAAACACCATATATTTT